This entry describes one T cell receptor beta chain. What this receptor recognizes is not known. There are no base qualities to consult, and no much larger clone falls within one base. The collaborating institutions used their own protocols to collect whole blood in K2EDTA tubes. Collaborator samples were shipped for TCRbeta analysis as frozen whole blood, isolated PBMCs, or DNA extracted from either sample type. The immunoSEQ Assay, a bias-controlled multiplex PCR, was used to amplify TCRbeta CDR3 regions from genomic DNA. On the authors' methods: Nucleated cell counts per sample were estimated from amplification of reference gene primers within the assay. To quantify the absolute abundance of each unique TCRbeta CDR3 rearrangement, sequence reads were collapsed and filtered. For each sample, productive Simpson clonality was calculated as the square root of Simpson's diversity index across productive rearrangements. Drawn from immuneACCESS, this table holds only the in-frame rearrangements with V and J called that TCRdb kept. Clones are partly lost; checked studies trace under half to an unresolved V gene and leave the rest unexplained. That table gives V, J and clone size, and the DNA gave D and trimming. The sample data list approximately 45,000 clones, and 75% to 95% of these were observed just once. The leading ten clones occupy just over 5% of the sample.

Looking up the germline V gene (reference sequence) yields CDR1 MNHNY and CDR2 SVGAGI. The CDR3 numbers 15 residues from cysteine through phenylalanine. Only CDR3 DNA remains: 45 bases, in frame from the first base. At the junction V is shortened by 0 bases and J by 4 bases; bases outside the gene matches: 4. The data originate from a study of blood T cell repertoires in COVID-19 (dated by TCRdb to 2020 to 2022). Background for the entire study: Collaborator samples came from the United States, Italy and Spain and covered acute and convalescent phases of COVID-19. The material from the prospective study consisted of cDNA or gDNA derived from T cells, B-cell-depleted T cells, or PBMCs. The dataset comprised deeply sampled blood TCRbeta repertoires from subjects exposed to, actively infected with, or recovered from COVID-19. The repertoires were made available in a free public database intended to serve as a resource for research on the immune response to SARS-CoV-2. Samples were obtained from the ongoing ImmuneRACE study (first 160 participants) and from 1,254 subjects provided by 6 global collaborators. Nearly every sample came with metadata listing a de-identified subject ID, COVID-19 status, age in years and sex. HLA class I and class II types, where available, came from metadata supplied by the sample provider rather than from assay-based typing.

Results the study describes overall, beyond this receptor: The amount of clinical and demographic metadata varied by source and participant and was provided uncurated.

The specimen was peripheral blood. Recombination connected TRBV6-6 to TRBJ2-7; TRBD1 lines up with 9 middle nucleotides. The receptor was isolated from a man between 65 and 80 years old with acute or convalescent COVID-19. The CDR3 loop reads CASSYSTGGIYEQYF. The DNA reads as follows: TGTGCCAGCAGTTACTCGACAGGGGGTATATACGAGCAGTACTTC.